The sequence of this T cell receptor (beta chain) was determined in a study of T cells in Graves' hyperthyroidism and ophthalmopathy. Study as a whole: At the time of initial diagnosis and before any treatment, peripheral blood was collected.

Uncontrolled infection, other autoimmune disease, pregnancy or lactation disqualified patients from enrolment. TCR beta CDR3 region amplification was performed from RNA transcripts. First-round RT-PCR of the TCR CDR3 relied on the HTBI primer set. TCRdb used MiXCR to reprocess the multiplex PCR reads, holding one entry per CDR3 protein. Of about 380,000 distinct CDR3 sequences in the sample, approximately 17% were seen once. J gave up 9 bases and V 6 bases, and 8 bases lay outside the gene matches. The CDR3 contains 15 residues. Germline V CDR1 and CDR2: SNHLY, FYNNEI. As for this clonotype: No antigen is known for it.

Study-wide results and caveats: Expanded thyroid clonotypes (above 0.001) were mostly also found in blood.

The chain carries TRBV2 and TRBJ1-6, with TRBD1 identical over 10 bases. Material: blood. This TCR was recovered from a man aged 18 to 29 with Graves' ophthalmopathy. Here the CDR3 reads CASSAHRDRGSPLHF. The CDR3, as DNA: TGTGCCAGCAGCGCCCACCGGGACAGGGGTTCACCCCTCCACTTT.